This T cell receptor beta chain was sequenced during a study of cytomegalovirus exposure and HLA in healthy donors. This table comes from immunoSEQ multiplex PCR, and its TCRdb copy is limited to in-frame clones, with some not included. The data show hundreds of thousands of clones, about nine tenths seen once. V was clipped by 5 bases and J by 3 bases, with 14 bases between them. The CDR3 loop spans 15 amino acids. The germline V gene encodes CDR1 MDHEN and CDR2 SYDVKM. Remarks on this clone: Antigen specificity is unknown.

Study-wide findings and caveats: Cytomegalovirus-associated TCR beta chains were listed, numbering 150 to 200. TCR clusters originating in the first cohort tended to co-occur in the roughly 120 validation repertoires, according to a later analysis.

The chain employs TRBV28 and TRBJ1-5; perhaps TRBD1 as D (5 bases). The TCR comes from a woman aged 18-30 years in good health and CMV-seronegative. Specimen: PBMCs. The CDR3, as DNA: TGTGCCAGCAGTCCCCAGGGCTTGAACAATCAGCCCCAGCATTTT. Translation: CASSPQGLNNQPQHF.